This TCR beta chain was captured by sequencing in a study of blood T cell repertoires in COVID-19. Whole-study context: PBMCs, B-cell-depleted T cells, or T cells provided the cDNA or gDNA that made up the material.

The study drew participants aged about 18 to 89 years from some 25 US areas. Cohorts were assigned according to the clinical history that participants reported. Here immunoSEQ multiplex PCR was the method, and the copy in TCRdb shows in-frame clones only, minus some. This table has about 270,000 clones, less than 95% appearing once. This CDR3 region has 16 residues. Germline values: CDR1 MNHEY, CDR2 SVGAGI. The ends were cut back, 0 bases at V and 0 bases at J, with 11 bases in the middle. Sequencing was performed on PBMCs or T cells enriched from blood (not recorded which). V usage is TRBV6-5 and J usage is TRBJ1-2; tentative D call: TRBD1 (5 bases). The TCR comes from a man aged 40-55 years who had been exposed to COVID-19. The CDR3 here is CASSYSSARANYGYTF. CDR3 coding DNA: TGTGCCAGCAGTTACTCCAGTGCCAGGGCTAACTATGGCTACACCTTC.